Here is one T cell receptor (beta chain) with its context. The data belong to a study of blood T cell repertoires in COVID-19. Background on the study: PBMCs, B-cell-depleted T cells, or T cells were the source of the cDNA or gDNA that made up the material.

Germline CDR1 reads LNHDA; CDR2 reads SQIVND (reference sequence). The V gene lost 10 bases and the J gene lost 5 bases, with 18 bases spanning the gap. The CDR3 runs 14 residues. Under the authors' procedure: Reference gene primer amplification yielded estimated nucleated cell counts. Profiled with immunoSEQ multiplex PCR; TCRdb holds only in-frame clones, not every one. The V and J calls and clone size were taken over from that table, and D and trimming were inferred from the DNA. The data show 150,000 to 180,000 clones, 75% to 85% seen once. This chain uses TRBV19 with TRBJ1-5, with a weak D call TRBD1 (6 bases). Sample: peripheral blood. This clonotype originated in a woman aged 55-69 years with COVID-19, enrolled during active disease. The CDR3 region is CAISLQGRDQPQHF. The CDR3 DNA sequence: TGTGCCATTTCGTTACAGGGTCGGGATCAGCCCCAGCATTTT.